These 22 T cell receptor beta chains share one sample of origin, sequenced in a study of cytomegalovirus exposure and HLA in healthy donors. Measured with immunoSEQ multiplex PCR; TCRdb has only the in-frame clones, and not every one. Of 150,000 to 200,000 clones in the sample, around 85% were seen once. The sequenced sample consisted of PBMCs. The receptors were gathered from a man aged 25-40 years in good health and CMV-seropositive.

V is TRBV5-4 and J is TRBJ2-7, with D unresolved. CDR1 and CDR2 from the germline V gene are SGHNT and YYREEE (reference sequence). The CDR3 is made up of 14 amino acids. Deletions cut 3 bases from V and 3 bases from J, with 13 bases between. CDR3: CASSSPGEDYEQYF. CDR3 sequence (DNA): TGTGCCAGCAGCTCTCCCGGAGAGGACTACGAGCAGTACTTC.

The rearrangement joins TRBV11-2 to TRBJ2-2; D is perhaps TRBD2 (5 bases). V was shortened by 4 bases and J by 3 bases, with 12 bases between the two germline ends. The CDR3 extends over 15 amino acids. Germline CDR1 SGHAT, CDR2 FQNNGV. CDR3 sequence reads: CASSSGISYTGELFF. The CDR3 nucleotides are TGTGCCAGCAGCTCCGGGATCTCCTACACCGGGGAGCTGTTTTTT. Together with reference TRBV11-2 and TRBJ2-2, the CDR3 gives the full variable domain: EAGVAQSPRYKIIEKRQSVAFWCNPISGHATLYWYQQILGQGPKLLIQFQNNGVVDDSQLPKDRFSAERLKGVDSTLKIQPAKLEDSAVYLCASSSGISYTGELFFGEGSRLTVL.

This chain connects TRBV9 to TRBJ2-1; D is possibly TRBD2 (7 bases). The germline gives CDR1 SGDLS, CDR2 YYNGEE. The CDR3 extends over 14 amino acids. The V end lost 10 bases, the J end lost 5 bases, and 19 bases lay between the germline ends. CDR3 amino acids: CASEGGGSDNEQFF. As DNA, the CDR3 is TGTGCCTCTGAAGGGGGGGGAAGCGACAATGAGCAGTTCTTC.

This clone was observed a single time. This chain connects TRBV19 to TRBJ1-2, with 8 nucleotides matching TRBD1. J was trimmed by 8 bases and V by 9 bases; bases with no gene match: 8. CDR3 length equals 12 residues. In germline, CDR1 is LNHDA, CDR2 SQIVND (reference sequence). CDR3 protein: CASRSGGRGYTF. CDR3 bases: TGTGCCAGCAGATCAGGGGGCAGAGGCTACACCTTC.

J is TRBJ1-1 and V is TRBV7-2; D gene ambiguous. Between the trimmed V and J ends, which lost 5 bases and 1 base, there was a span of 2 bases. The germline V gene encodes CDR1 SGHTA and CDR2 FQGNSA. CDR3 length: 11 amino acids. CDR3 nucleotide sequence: TGTGCCAGCAGCCAGAACACTGAAGCTTTCTTT. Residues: CASSQNTEAFF.

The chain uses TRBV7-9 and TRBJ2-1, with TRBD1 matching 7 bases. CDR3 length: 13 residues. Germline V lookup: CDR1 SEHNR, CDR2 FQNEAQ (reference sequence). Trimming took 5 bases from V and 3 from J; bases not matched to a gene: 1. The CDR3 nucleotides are TGTGCCAGCAGCCGGGACAGCTACAATGAGCAGTTCTTC. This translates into CASSRDSYNEQFF. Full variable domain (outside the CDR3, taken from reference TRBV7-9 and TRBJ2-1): DTGVSQNPRHKITKRGQNVTFRCDPISEHNRLYWYRQTLGQGPEFLTYFQNEAQLEKSRLLSDRFSAERPKGSFSTLEIQRTEQGDSAMYLCASSRDSYNEQFFGPGTRLTVL.

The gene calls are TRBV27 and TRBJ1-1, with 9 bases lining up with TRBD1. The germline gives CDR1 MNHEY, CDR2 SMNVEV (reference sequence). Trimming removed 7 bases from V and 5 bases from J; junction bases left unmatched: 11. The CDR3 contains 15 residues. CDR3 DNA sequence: TGTGCCAGCACATCCCGACAGGGGGGAGAAACTGAAGCTTTCTTT. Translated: CASTSRQGGETEAFF.

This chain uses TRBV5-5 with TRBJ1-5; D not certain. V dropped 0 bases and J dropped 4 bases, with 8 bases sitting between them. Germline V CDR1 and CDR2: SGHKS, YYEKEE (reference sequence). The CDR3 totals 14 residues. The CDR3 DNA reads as TGTGCCAGCAGCTTGGGGGCAGCTAATCAGCCCCAGCATTTT. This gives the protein CASSLGAANQPQHF.

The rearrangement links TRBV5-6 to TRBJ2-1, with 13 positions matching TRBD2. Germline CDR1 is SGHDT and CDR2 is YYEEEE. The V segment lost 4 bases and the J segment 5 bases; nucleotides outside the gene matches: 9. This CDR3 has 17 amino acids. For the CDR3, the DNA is TGTGCCAGCAGCCCTCGGACTAGCGGGGGCCATAACAATGAGCAGTTCTTC. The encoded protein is CASSPRTSGGHNNEQFF.

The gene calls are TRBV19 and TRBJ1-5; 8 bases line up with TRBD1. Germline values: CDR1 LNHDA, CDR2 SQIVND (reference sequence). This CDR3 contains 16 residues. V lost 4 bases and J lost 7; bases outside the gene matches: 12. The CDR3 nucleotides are TGTGCCAGTAGTAACCCTCGGACAGGGTTGGGGCAGCCCCAGCATTTT. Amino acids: CASSNPRTGLGQPQHF.

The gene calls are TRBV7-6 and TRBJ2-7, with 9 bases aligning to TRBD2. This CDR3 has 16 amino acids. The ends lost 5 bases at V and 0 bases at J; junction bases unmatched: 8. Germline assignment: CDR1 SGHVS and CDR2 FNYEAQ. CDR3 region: CASSTLAGDVSYEQYF. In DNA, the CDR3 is TGTGCCAGCAGCACCTTAGCGGGGGACGTCTCCTACGAGCAGTACTTC. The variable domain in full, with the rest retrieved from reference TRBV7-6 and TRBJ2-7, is GAGVSQSPRYKVTKRGQDVALRCDPISGHVSLYWYRQALGQGPEFLTYFNYEAQQDKSGLPNDRFSAERPEGSISTLTIQRTEQRDSAMYRCASSTLAGDVSYEQYFGPGTRLTVT.

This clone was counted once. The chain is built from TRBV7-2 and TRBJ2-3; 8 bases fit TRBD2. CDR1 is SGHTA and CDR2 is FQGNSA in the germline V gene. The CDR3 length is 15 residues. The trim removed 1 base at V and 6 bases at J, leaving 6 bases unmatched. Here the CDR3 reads CASSLDGGALDTQYF. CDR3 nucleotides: TGTGCCAGCAGCTTAGACGGGGGGGCCCTGGATACGCAGTATTTT.

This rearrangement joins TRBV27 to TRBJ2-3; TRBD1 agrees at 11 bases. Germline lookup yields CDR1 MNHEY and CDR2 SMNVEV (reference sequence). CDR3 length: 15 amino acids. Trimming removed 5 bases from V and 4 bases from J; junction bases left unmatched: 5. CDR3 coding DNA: TGTGCCAGCAGTCTCCCGGGACAGGGGGCAGATACGCAGTATTTT. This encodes CASSLPGQGADTQYF.

Here the CDR3 reads CASSIRGVPYEQYF. CDR3 DNA: TGTGCCAGCAGCATCCGCGGGGTCCCCTACGAGCAGTACTTC. The chain joins TRBV7-8 to TRBJ2-7; tentatively, D is TRBD2 (6 bases). The CDR3 has 14 residues. CDR1 and CDR2 (germline): SGHVS, FQNEAQ. The V end lost 5 bases, the J end lost 2 bases, and 13 bases lay between the germline ends. Complete variable domain (other parts from reference TRBV7-8 and TRBJ2-7): GAGVSQSPRYKVAKRGQDVALRCDPISGHVSLFWYQQALGQGPEFLTYFQNEAQLDKSGLPSDRFFAERPEGSVSTLKIQRTQQEDSAVYLCASSIRGVPYEQYFGPGTRLTVT.

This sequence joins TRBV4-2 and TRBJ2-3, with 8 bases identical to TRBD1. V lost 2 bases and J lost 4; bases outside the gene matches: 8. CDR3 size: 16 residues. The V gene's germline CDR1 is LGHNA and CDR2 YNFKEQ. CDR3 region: CASSQPGQAISDTQYF. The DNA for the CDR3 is TGTGCCAGCAGCCAACCGGGACAGGCCATCTCAGATACGCAGTATTTT.

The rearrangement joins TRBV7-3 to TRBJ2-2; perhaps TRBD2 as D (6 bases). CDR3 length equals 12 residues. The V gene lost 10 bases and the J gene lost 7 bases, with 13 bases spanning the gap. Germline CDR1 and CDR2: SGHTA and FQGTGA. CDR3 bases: TGTGCCACGGAGGGGCTCGGCGGGGAGCTGTTTTTT. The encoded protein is CATEGLGGELFF. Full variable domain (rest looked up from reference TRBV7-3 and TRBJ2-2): GAGVSQTPSNKVTEKGKYVELRCDPISGHTALYWYRQSLGQGPEFLIYFQGTGAADDSGLPNDRFFAVRPEGSVSTLKIQRTERGDSAVYLCATEGLGGELFFGEGSRLTVL.

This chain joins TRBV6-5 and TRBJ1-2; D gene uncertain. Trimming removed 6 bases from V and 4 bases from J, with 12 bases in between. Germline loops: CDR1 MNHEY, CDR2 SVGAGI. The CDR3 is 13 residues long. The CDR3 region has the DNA TGTGCCAGCAGCCCCGAGGCTGGCTATGGCTACACCTTC. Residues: CASSPEAGYGYTF.

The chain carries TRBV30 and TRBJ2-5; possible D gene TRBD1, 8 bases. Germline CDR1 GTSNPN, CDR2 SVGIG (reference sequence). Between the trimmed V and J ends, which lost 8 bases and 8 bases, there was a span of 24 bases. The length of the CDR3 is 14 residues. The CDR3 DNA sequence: TGTGCCACTTCGAGGACAGGGAGGGAGAGAACCCAGTACTTC. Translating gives CATSRTGRERTQYF.

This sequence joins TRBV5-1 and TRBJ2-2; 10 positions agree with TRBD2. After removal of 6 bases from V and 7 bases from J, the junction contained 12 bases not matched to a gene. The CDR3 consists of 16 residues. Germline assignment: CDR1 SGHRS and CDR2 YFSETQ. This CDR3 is CASTERGGPGGGELFF. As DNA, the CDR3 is TGCGCCAGCACAGAGCGGGGGGGCCCTGGTGGCGGGGAGCTGTTTTTT.

The CDR3 DNA sequence: TGCAGCCCGCTATCCCTGGAGGGCGGTGAGCAGTTCTTC. Its protein product is CSPLSLEGGEQFF. The genes are TRBV29-1 and TRBJ2-1; maybe TRBD2 (6 bases). The V and J ends lost 8 bases and 9 bases respectively, with 20 bases between them. Germline V gives CDR1 SQVTM, CDR2 ANQGSEA. The CDR3 has 13 residues.

CDR3 DNA: TGTGCCAGCAAGCGGGCTGTGGAAGCCGCTGAAGCTTTCTTT. It yields the protein CASKRAVEAAEAFF. This chain links TRBV2 with TRBJ1-1; D remains unclear. Germline V gene lookup returns CDR1 SNHLY and CDR2 FYNNEI. Trimming left V 7 bases short and J 6 bases short, with 18 bases between. The CDR3 has 14 residues.

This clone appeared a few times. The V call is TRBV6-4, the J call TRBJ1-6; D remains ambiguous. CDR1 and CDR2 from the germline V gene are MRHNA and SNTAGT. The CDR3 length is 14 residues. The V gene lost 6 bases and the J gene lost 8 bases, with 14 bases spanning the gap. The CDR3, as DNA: TGTGCCAGCAGCCCGACATTTTCTCATTCACCCCTCCACTTT. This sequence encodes CASSPTFSHSPLHF.